A selection of T cell receptor beta chains follows, all from one sample in a study of blood T cell repertoires in COVID-19. Some clones are missing from TCRdb's copy, which holds only in-frame ones; the method was immunoSEQ multiplex PCR. The repertoire holds about 210,000 clones, with approximately 80% as singletons. Sequencing input: peripheral blood. The receptors were sampled from a man aged 55 to 70 with COVID-19, enrolled during active disease. The CDR3 runs from the conserved cysteine through the conserved F or W. The order of the fields is V gene, J gene, CDR3 length, D gene, clone size, CDR3 DNA, CDR3 protein. The D gene is left open where the match is weak. Some rows have no size entry. The others give once, few or many, or a class for an expanded clone.

TRBV2,TRBJ1-3,15,TRBD1,.,TGTGCCAGCAGAACCCAGGACAGGGCTGGAAACACCATATATTTT,CASRTQDRAGNTIYF
TRBV7-8,TRBJ1-6,15,TRBD1,.,TGTGCCAGCAGCTTCGAGACAGGGGCCAATTCACCCCTCCACTTT,CASSFETGANSPLHF
TRBV30,TRBJ2-3,14,.,.,TGTGCCTTCGGCACGGGATGGCAGACAGATACGCAGTATTTT,CAFGTGWQTDTQYF
TRBV6-6,TRBJ1-4,13,.,.,TGTGCCAGCACGAGTGGAGGTGGTGAAAAACTGTTTTTT,CASTSGGGEKLFF
TRBV11-2,TRBJ2-5,12,.,.,TGTGCCAGCAGCTTAGGTCGAGAGACCCAGTACTTC,CASSLGRETQYF
TRBV5-1,TRBJ1-2,16,TRBD1,.,TGCGCCAGCAGCTCACCCGGGACAGGGGTTCCCTATGGCTACACCTTC,CASSSPGTGVPYGYTF
TRBV2,TRBJ1-1,15,TRBD1,.,TGTGCCAGCAGTGAATTACAGGGGGCGCAGACTGAAGCTTTCTTT,CASSELQGAQTEAFF
TRBV19,TRBJ1-2,13,.,.,TGTGCCAGTAGTAGGTCTCACATCTATGGCTACACCTTC,CASSRSHIYGYTF
TRBV27,TRBJ2-7,20,TRBD2,.,TGTGCCAGCAGCCACAGTTTTTGGGGGTTTAGCGGGAGGAGCTCCTACGAGCAGTACTTC,CASSHSFWGFSGRSSYEQYF
TRBV5-4,TRBJ1-1,15,.,once,TGTGCCAGCAGCTTTAGAGGCAGGGGAGACACTGAAGCTTTCTTT,CASSFRGRGDTEAFF